This T cell receptor (beta chain) was captured by sequencing in a study of T cell repertoires in ileal Crohn's disease. Background on the study: Postoperative therapy was given to about half: about ten thiopurines, 18 anti-TNF agents.

TCRdb keeps only in-frame clones here, not all; method: immunoSEQ multiplex PCR. The sample records about 8,200 clones, roughly 96% being singletons. The CDR3 consists of 15 residues. After removal of 6 bases from V and 3 bases from J, the junction contained 9 bases not matched to a gene. The germline gives CDR1 MNHGY, CDR2 SAAAGT. Adults with ileal or ileocolonic Crohn's disease and an indication for resection were eligible. V is TRBV6-8 and J is TRBJ2-7; 9 nucleotides agree with TRBD1. The specimen was ileal tissue. The sequence came from an adult with Crohn's disease. In DNA, the CDR3 is TGTGCCAGCAGCCGACGACAGGGGGGGAGCTACGAGCAGTACTTC. This translates into CASSRRQGGSYEQYF.